This T cell receptor (beta chain) was recovered during a study of regulatory T cells in long-lasting Graves disease. Notes on the study in general: Relative to newly diagnosed Graves' patients, persistent ones had lower TCR diversity.

Arm-PCR with iRepertoire HTBI primers amplified the CDR3 regions for these TCR beta libraries. Each CDR3 protein gets one entry after TCRdb re-called the multiplex PCR reads with MiXCR. Altogether 310,000 or so distinct CDR3 sequences are present, around 19% being singletons, with the ten largest covering roughly 29%. The CDR3 totals 13 residues. Between the trimmed V and J ends, which lost 4 bases and 5 bases, there was a span of 9 bases. This clonotype was detected only a few times. The antigen remains undetermined. Time point denoted: persistent/refractory GD, antithyroid drugs over 5 years with positive TRAb. RNA extracted from PBMCs served as the sequencing template.

This TCR came from a female donor with Graves disease. The V and J genes are TRBV12-3 or TRBV12-4 and TRBJ1-3, with D unresolved. The sequenced sample was peripheral blood mononuclear cells (PBMCs), obtained when the disease was refractory, from a patient treated with antithyroid drugs. The CDR3 protein is CASSWAARNTIYF. CDR3 DNA: TGTGCCAGCAGTTGGGCGGCGAGAAACACCATATATTTT.